This T cell receptor beta chain was sequenced during a study of T cells in Graves' hyperthyroidism and ophthalmopathy. With 11 bases removed from V and 6 bases from J, the gap between germline ends came to 14 bases. The CDR3 is 12 residues long. Germline CDR1 MDHEN, CDR2 SYDVKM. Whole-study results and caveats: A model of 13 V-J features distinguished ophthalmopathy from stable hyperthyroidism.

At least 3 on the Clinical Activity Score was recorded for ophthalmopathy patients, who also had NOSPECS grade at least 4 and duration under 3 months. Those patients with uncontrolled infection, other autoimmune disease, pregnancy or lactation were excluded. PBMCs stemmed from over 7.5 ml fresh peripheral blood. Many counts were recorded for this clonotype. Antigen: not known. TCR beta CDR3 regions were amplified from RNA transcripts. When the TCR CDR3 underwent first-round RT-PCR, the HTBI primer set was used. One entry per CDR3 protein results from TCRdb running MiXCR on the multiplex PCR reads. Of hundreds of thousands of distinct CDR3 sequences in the sample, around 15% were seen once.

The sequence was obtained from a man between 50 and 59 years old with Graves' ophthalmopathy. This chain joins TRBV28 and TRBJ1-5; tentative D call: TRBD1 (6 bases). The sequenced material came from blood. The CDR3 DNA is TGTGCCGGGCAGGGGAAGGCTCAGCCCCAGCATTTT. Translating gives CAGQGKAQPQHF. Supplemented by reference TRBV28 and TRBJ1-5, the full variable domain reads DVKVTQSSRYLVKRTGEKVFLECVQDMDHENMFWYRQDPGLGLRLIYFSYDVKMKEKGDIPEGYSVSREKKERFSLILESASTNQTSMYLCAGQGKAQPQHFGDGTRLSIL.